These 15 T cell receptor beta chains originate from one sample sequenced in a study of CD8+CD57+ T cells in acquired aplastic anemia. Researchers used genomic DNA as the template to profile TCR beta VDJ and CDR3. Each CDR3 protein is one row after TCRdb ran MiXCR on the reads. The sample consists of just over 400,000 distinct CDR3 sequences, roughly 64% of them appearing once. Sequenced input: sorted CD4+, CD8+, or CD8+CD57+ T cells (not recorded which) from PBMCs. The receptors were gathered from a human donor in good health, serving as a control.

The chain employs TRBV20-1 and TRBJ2-3, with a tentative D call TRBD1 (5 bases). V lost 6 bases, J lost 2 bases, and 12 bases lay in between. Germline V gene sequence: CDR1 DFQATT, CDR2 SNEGSKA (reference sequence). The CDR3 has 13 amino acids. CDR3 sequence (DNA): TGCAGTGCCTTACCAGGGTCCACAGATACGCAGTATTTT. Protein product: CSALPGSTDTQYF.

Remarks on this clonotype: One base away lies a much larger clone, so this may be a sequencing read error. The genes are TRBV7-9 and TRBJ1-3; D is perhaps TRBD1 (5 bases). The CDR3 runs to 15 residues. The germline CDR1 and CDR2 sequences are SEHNR and FQNEAQ (reference sequence). The CDR3 region is CASSLGGVSGNTKYF. Here the CDR3 DNA reads TGCGCCAGCAGCTTAGGAGGGGTCAGTGGAAACACCAAATATTTT.

This clonotype was observed a handful of times. The chain employs TRBV3-1 and TRBJ2-3; a weak D match, TRBD2 (5 bases). Germline CDR1 reads LGHDT; CDR2 reads YNNKEL (reference sequence). The CDR3 consists of 16 residues. Trimming stripped 0 bases from V and 2 bases from J, with 12 bases between. For the CDR3, the DNA is TGTGCCAGCAGCCAAGAGGACTTGCCGTACACAGATACGCAGTATTTT. Amino acid sequence: CASSQEDLPYTDTQYF.

The chain joins TRBV7-3 to TRBJ2-6; no clear D gene. V shed 8 bases and J shed 19 bases, with 30 bases lying between them. This CDR3 is built from 15 residues. Germline V gives CDR1 SGHTA, CDR2 FQGTGA. As DNA, the CDR3 is TGTGCCAGCTCAGAATCTGCCTTGAATTCAACCCTCCACACTTTC. Translated: CASSESALNSTLHTF.

The gene calls are TRBV2 and TRBJ2-3; D gene ambiguous. The DNA end is more similar to TRBJ2-7, so the J call may be wrong. The CDR3 is 14 residues long. Germline loops: CDR1 SNHLY, CDR2 FYNNEI. CDR3 sequence reads: CASSARPHSYEQYF. The CDR3, as DNA: TGTGCCAGCAGTGCGAGACCCCACTCCTACGAGCAGTACTTC.

This clonotype was seen only once. This chain joins TRBV7-2 and TRBJ1-5, with D tentatively TRBD1 (5 bases). Germline CDR1 is SGHTA and CDR2 is FQGNSA. The CDR3 has 15 residues. The V end lost 1 base, the J end lost 10 bases, and 17 bases lay between the germline ends. CDR3 sequence: CASSLGGQGASPQHF. In nucleotides, the CDR3 is TGTGCCAGCAGCTTAGGTGGCCAGGGTGCTTCACCCCAGCATTTT.

The chain joins TRBV6-4 to TRBJ1-6; 11 bases agree with TRBD1. The junction had 0 bases not matched to a gene; V was cut back by 3 bases and J by 5 bases. The CDR3 runs to 15 residues. Germline CDR1 is MRHNA and CDR2 is SNTAGT. The CDR3 DNA is TGTGCCAGCAGTGAGGGACAGGGGGATAATTCACCCCTCCACTTT. This encodes CASSEGQGDNSPLHF.

The V and J genes are TRBV7-2 and TRBJ2-2; D is undetermined. V was clipped by 6 bases and J by 3 bases, with 8 bases between them. There are 13 residues in the CDR3. The germline gives CDR1 SGHTA, CDR2 FQGNSA. CDR3 in amino acids: CASSLPHTGELFF. DNA for the CDR3: TGTGCCAGCAGTCTACCCCACACCGGGGAGCTGTTTTTT.

In regard to this clonotype: A read error may produce the germline difference seen at one junction end. The V and J genes are TRBV7-9 and TRBJ2-5; no clear D. The CDR3 is 14 amino acids. CDR1 SEHNR and CDR2 FQNEAQ come from the germline V gene (reference sequence). This CDR3 reads CASTAALNTDTQYF. In nucleotides, the CDR3 is TGTGCCAGCACTGCCGCCTTGAACACAGATACGCAGTATTTC. The whole variable domain, remainder taken from reference TRBV7-9 and TRBJ2-5, is DTGVSQNPRHKITKRGQNVTFRCDPISEHNRLYWYRQTLGQGPEFLTYFQNEAQLEKSRLLSDRFSAERPKGSFSTLEIQRTEQGDSAMYLCASTAALNTDTQYFGPGTRLLVL.

The chain couples TRBV7-6 to TRBJ2-7, with a tentative D call TRBD1 (6 bases). The CDR3 spans 14 residues. V lost 1 base to trimming and J lost 4 bases, with 11 bases between them. Germline assignment: CDR1 SGHVS and CDR2 FNYEAQ. The CDR3 DNA sequence: TGTGCCAGCAGCTTAGAGGACAGAGGGTACGAGCAGTACTTC. It specifies CASSLEDRGYEQYF. The variable domain in full, completed from reference TRBV7-6 and TRBJ2-7, reads GAGVSQSPRYKVTKRGQDVALRCDPISGHVSLYWYRQALGQGPEFLTYFNYEAQQDKSGLPNDRFSAERPEGSISTLTIQRTEQRDSAMYRCASSLEDRGYEQYFGPGTRLTVT.

This clonotype was picked up a small number of times. The chain uses TRBV5-5 and TRBJ1-2, with 7 positions matching TRBD1. V lost 3 bases and J lost 3; bases outside the gene matches: 2. Germline V gene lookup returns CDR1 SGHKS and CDR2 YYEKEE (reference sequence). The CDR3 loop spans 13 amino acids. This CDR3 is CASSSGQDYGYTF. The CDR3 nucleotides are TGTGCCAGCAGCTCCGGACAGGACTATGGCTACACCTTC.

The count of this clonotype is one. The CDR3, as DNA: TGCAGTGCTGGGCCGACAGAGAACACTGAAGCTTTCTTT. Its translation: CSAGPTENTEAFF. V gene TRBV20-1 combines with J gene TRBJ1-1, with D perhaps matching TRBD1 (5 bases). This CDR3 contains 13 residues. Trimming pared 5 bases from V and 1 base from J, leaving 11 bases between. From germline, CDR1 is DFQATT and CDR2 SNEGSKA (reference sequence).

This chain joins TRBV7-3 and TRBJ2-7, with a tentative D call TRBD1 (6 bases). V lost 5 bases and J lost 10, with 18 bases in between. This CDR3 contains 13 residues. From germline, CDR1 is SGHTA and CDR2 FQGTGA. The CDR3 DNA sequence: TGTGCCAGCAGCCAGGCAGGGGCGGCCAACCAGTACTTC. Translating it yields CASSQAGAANQYF.

The V and J genes are TRBV27 and TRBJ2-3, with D unclear. CDR3 size: 13 residues. Germline V gene data show CDR1 as MNHEY and CDR2 as SMNVEV (reference sequence). V was clipped by 5 bases and J by 4 bases, with 10 bases between them. The chain's CDR3 is CASSILSADTQYF. As DNA, the CDR3 is TGTGCCAGCAGTATCCTGAGTGCAGATACGCAGTATTTT.

This clonotype was picked up one time. Without the conserved terminal phenylalanine or tryptophan, this CDR3 likely stems from a read error. The limits of the CDR3 on the DNA are not certain, so only TCRdb's listed CDR3 is given. The chain uses TRBV29-1 and TRBJ1-3. Ends included, the CDR3 has 16 residues. Germline V gives CDR1 SQVTM, CDR2 ANQGSEA. The CDR3: CSVEARTANFGYTFCS.